The 21 T cell receptor beta chains below were found in one sample sequenced in a study of T cell responses to AZD1222 COVID-19 vaccine. Sequencing used immunoSEQ multiplex PCR; TCRdb keeps in-frame clones, though not all of them. The data hold under 30,000 clones, with around 86% observed a single time. The material was peripheral blood, obtained 28 days after the second AZD1222 dose. Receptors originate from an adult who received the AZD1222 COVID-19 vaccine.

The rearrangement links TRBV20-1 to TRBJ2-5; D remains ambiguous. Deletions cut 2 bases from V and 5 bases from J, with 6 bases between. Looked up from germline, CDR1 is DFQATT and CDR2 is SNEGSKA (reference sequence). The CDR3 extends over 11 amino acids. Written as DNA, the CDR3 is TGCAGTGCTAGATTTCGGGAGACCCAGTACTTC. Translating it yields CSARFRETQYF.

This chain links TRBV28 with TRBJ2-7, with D unclear. V was shortened by 6 bases and J by 0 bases, with 9 bases between the two germline ends. This CDR3 contains 13 residues. Germline assignment: CDR1 MDHEN and CDR2 SYDVKM. CDR3 in DNA: TGTGCCAGCAGAGGGTCCGGCTCCTACGAGCAGTACTTC. Its translation is CASRGSGSYEQYF.

V usage is TRBV5-1 and J usage is TRBJ1-6; 9 bases agree with TRBD1. The germline gives CDR1 SGHRS, CDR2 YFSETQ. This CDR3 spans 15 amino acids. The V and J ends lost 4 bases and 9 bases, in that order; junction bases with no gene match: 8. The CDR3 DNA reads TGCGCCAGCAGCGTCGACAGGGGGGTAGTTTCACCCCTCCACTTT. This sequence encodes CASSVDRGVVSPLHF.

The V call is TRBV2, the J call TRBJ1-5, with a tentative D call TRBD1 (6 bases). The CDR3 is 14 amino acids. CDR1 and CDR2 from the germline V gene are SNHLY and FYNNEI. With 7 bases removed from V and 6 bases from J, the gap between germline ends came to 16 bases. CDR3 DNA sequence: TGTGCCAGCAAAGGGGGGCAATTACTTCAGCCCCAGCATTTT. This sequence encodes CASKGGQLLQPQHF. Full variable domain (outside the CDR3, taken from reference TRBV2 and TRBJ1-5): EPEVTQTPSHQVTQMGQEVILRCVPISNHLYFYWYRQILGQKVEFLVSFYNNEISEKSEIFDDQFSVERPDGSNFTLKIRSTKLEDSAMYFCASKGGQLLQPQHFGDGTRLSIL.

V usage is TRBV7-2 and J usage is TRBJ2-5, with 8 nucleotides matching TRBD2. This CDR3 is built from 14 residues. The germline V gene has CDR1 SGHTA and CDR2 FQGNSA. Trimming took 5 bases from V and 4 from J; bases not matched to a gene: 6. Here the CDR3 reads CASSVSGRGETQYF. Here the CDR3 DNA reads TGTGCCAGCAGCGTGAGCGGGAGAGGAGAGACCCAGTACTTC.

Written as DNA, the CDR3 is TGTGCCAGCAGCTTATTAGCAGGGGACTACGAGCAGTACTTC. Translation: CASSLLAGDYEQYF. The genes are TRBV7-9 and TRBJ2-7; tentatively, D is TRBD1 (6 bases). Trimming left V 2 bases short and J 3 bases short, with 11 bases between. The CDR3 covers 14 residues. Per germline, CDR1 SEHNR and CDR2 FQNEAQ (reference sequence).

This sequence joins TRBV20-1 and TRBJ2-3; D is undetermined. Trimming took off 3 bases at V and 1 base at J, with 11 bases between the two ends. The length of the CDR3 is 14 residues. The germline gives CDR1 DFQATT, CDR2 SNEGSKA (reference sequence). As DNA, the CDR3 is TGCAGTGCTAGTTCCTCAGTGGGCACAGATACGCAGTATTTT. Its translation is CSASSSVGTDTQYF.

The sample holds one count of this clone. The gene calls are TRBV24-1 and TRBJ2-3, with 10 bases aligning to TRBD1. J lost 6 bases, V lost 5 bases, and 4 bases had no gene match. The CDR3 consists of 14 residues. Germline CDR1 and CDR2: KGHDR and SFDVKD. The chain's CDR3 is CATSGQGAVDTQYF. CDR3 in DNA: TGTGCCACCAGTGGACAGGGGGCGGTGGATACGCAGTATTTT.

This clone was found once. The chain recombines TRBV6-1 with TRBJ1-2; D gene ambiguous. The V end was cut by 0 bases, the J end by 8 bases, with 7 bases between. Germline lookup yields CDR1 MNHNS and CDR2 SASEGT. The CDR3 contains 12 residues. The CDR3 DNA reads as TGTGCCAGCAGTGAAGCGGTAGGCGGCTACACCTTC. It specifies CASSEAVGGYTF.

J is TRBJ2-3 and V is TRBV30; no clear D. V lost 0 bases, J lost 2 bases, and 9 bases lay in between. Germline V gene sequence: CDR1 GTSNPN, CDR2 SVGIG (reference sequence). There are 14 residues in the CDR3. This CDR3 is CAWSVGLLTDTQYF. The CDR3 nucleotides read TGTGCCTGGAGTGTAGGGCTGCTCACAGATACGCAGTATTTT.

The rearrangement joins TRBV5-5 to TRBJ1-3; D unresolved. V was clipped by 4 bases and J by 3 bases, with 11 bases between them. The V gene's germline CDR1 is SGHKS and CDR2 YYEKEE (reference sequence). The CDR3 covers 14 residues. The CDR3 region is CASSPPAGGNTIYF. The CDR3 nucleotides are TGTGCCAGCAGCCCCCCGGCGGGTGGAAACACCATATATTTT. Together with reference TRBV5-5 and TRBJ1-3, the CDR3 gives the full variable domain: DAGVTQSPTHLIKTRGQQVTLRCSPISGHKSVSWYQQVLGQGPQFIFQYYEKEERGRGNFPDRFSARQFPNYSSELNVNALLLGDSALYLCASSPPAGGNTIYFGEGSWLTVV.

The CDR3 here is CASSLDVNNEQFF. The CDR3 DNA follows: TGTGCCAGCAGTTTGGACGTCAACAATGAGCAGTTCTTC. The chain has TRBV27 and TRBJ2-1; D unresolved. The V end lost 3 bases, the J end lost 5 bases, and 8 bases lay between the germline ends. The CDR3 extends over 13 amino acids. Germline assignment: CDR1 MNHEY and CDR2 SMNVEV (reference sequence).

V usage is TRBV5-5 and J usage is TRBJ2-7; unclear D gene. This CDR3 has 13 amino acids. The ends were cut back, 4 bases at V and 0 bases at J, with 8 bases in the middle. Looked up from germline, CDR1 is SGHKS and CDR2 is YYEKEE (reference sequence). Here the CDR3 reads CASSLTDSYEQYF. The CDR3 region has the DNA TGTGCCAGCAGCCTCACAGACTCCTACGAGCAGTACTTC.

V is TRBV20-1 and J is TRBJ2-7; 8 bases fit TRBD2. Germline CDR1 DFQATT, CDR2 SNEGSKA (reference sequence). Trimming at V came to 3 bases and at J to 0 bases, leaving 13 bases not matched to a gene. This CDR3 has 17 amino acids. CDR3 DNA sequence: TGCAGTGCTAGTGATTTAAGGGGGGGGACTAGCTCCTACGAGCAGTACTTC. Protein product: CSASDLRGGTSSYEQYF.

V is TRBV19 and J is TRBJ2-1, with TRBD1 matching over 7 bases. The CDR3 runs to 16 residues. Germline V gene lookup returns CDR1 LNHDA and CDR2 SQIVND (reference sequence). V lost 4 bases to trimming and J lost 1 base; unmatched junction nucleotides: 7. CDR3 DNA: TGTGCCAGTAGTAGACAGGGAAGCCAATCCTACAATGAGCAGTTCTTC. This translates into CASSRQGSQSYNEQFF.

The V gene is TRBV9, the J gene TRBJ1-3; TRBD1 matches 10 bases. Trimming cost V 0 bases and J 6 bases; bases outside gene matches: 3. Germline V gives CDR1 SGDLS, CDR2 YYNGEE. The CDR3 consists of 15 residues. CDR3: CASSVDGTGVNTIYF. Written as DNA, the CDR3 is TGTGCCAGCAGCGTAGATGGGACAGGGGTAAACACCATATATTTT. Full variable domain (rest looked up from reference TRBV9 and TRBJ1-3): DSGVTQTPKHLITATGQRVTLRCSPRSGDLSVYWYQQSLDQGLQFLIQYYNGEERAKGNILERFSAQQFPDLHSELNLSSLELGDSALYFCASSVDGTGVNTIYFGEGSWLTVV.

The rearrangement joins TRBV7-9 to TRBJ2-3; 8 bases map to TRBD1. V shed 2 bases, J shed 3 bases, and the junction held 7 bases outside the gene matches. The germline CDR1 and CDR2 sequences are SEHNR and FQNEAQ (reference sequence). This CDR3 has 16 residues. Here the CDR3 reads CASSLLITGGTDTQYF. The CDR3 region has the DNA TGTGCCAGCAGCTTACTCATTACAGGGGGAACAGATACGCAGTATTTT. The full variable domain, completed using reference TRBV7-9 and TRBJ2-3, is DTGVSQNPRHKITKRGQNVTFRCDPISEHNRLYWYRQTLGQGPEFLTYFQNEAQLEKSRLLSDRFSAERPKGSFSTLEIQRTEQGDSAMYLCASSLLITGGTDTQYFGPGTRLTVL.

This sequence joins TRBV3-1 (or the pseudogene TRBV3-2) and TRBJ1-2; 7 bases are a match to TRBD1. Germline CDR1 and CDR2: LGHDT and YNNKEL (reference sequence). CDR3 length: 15 amino acids. The V segment lost 3 bases and the J segment 2 bases; nucleotides outside the gene matches: 6. CDR3 DNA: TGTGCCAGCAGCCACTCAGGGACAGCCAACTATGGCTACACCTTC. Amino acids: CASSHSGTANYGYTF.

V is TRBV5-1 and J is TRBJ2-6; D possibly corresponds to TRBD1 (5 bases). Germline CDR1 SGHRS, CDR2 YFSETQ. Trimming shortened V by 4 bases and J by 0 bases, and 17 bases separated the two germline ends. CDR3 length equals 18 residues. The CDR3 reads CASSPTLQESSGANVLTF. The DNA of the CDR3 is TGCGCCAGCAGCCCTACACTACAGGAGAGCTCTGGGGCCAACGTCCTGACTTTC.

The rearrangement links TRBV6-5 to TRBJ1-3; D gene unclear. The CDR3 covers 15 residues. The germline gives CDR1 MNHEY, CDR2 SVGAGI. V was pared by 2 bases and J by 0 bases, with 8 bases between. CDR3 in amino acids: CASSYGRASGNTIYF. The CDR3 bases are TGTGCCAGCAGTTACGGTCGGGCCTCTGGAAACACCATATATTTT.

The chain employs TRBV2 and TRBJ1-2; 7 positions match TRBD1. CDR1 is SNHLY and CDR2 is FYNNEI in the germline V gene. The V and J ends lost 6 bases and 4 bases, in that order; junction bases with no gene match: 8. This CDR3 is built from 14 residues. The CDR3 loop reads CASSARQGSYGYTF. The CDR3 DNA reads as TGTGCCAGCAGCGCAAGACAGGGCTCCTATGGCTACACCTTC.